The source of this T cell receptor beta chain is a study of cytomegalovirus exposure and HLA in healthy donors. The overall study: There were 90 million to 140 million unique TCR beta sequences, drawn from 200 million or so T cells, in an earlier analysis.

Per the germline V gene, CDR1 is MGHRA and CDR2 is YSYEKL. V was pared by 1 base and J by 5 bases, with 11 bases between. The CDR3 sequence is 14 residues long. Primers included in the PCR were 60 Vbeta and 13 Jbeta primers. Measured with immunoSEQ multiplex PCR; TCRdb has only the in-frame clones, and not every one. The sample table sets out approximately 110,000 clones. As concerns this clone: Its antigen is not identified.

Study-level points and caveats: Among the sequence variants, a highly shared cluster was likely an artifact of sequencing. Later analysis suggested most CMV-associated TCR beta chains were HLA-restricted.

The chain has TRBV4-1 and TRBJ1-2, with D uncertain. Sequenced sample: PBMCs. This TCR came from a man aged 25-40 years in good health and CMV-seronegative. The CDR3 protein is CASSQVGRKYGYTF. CDR3 nucleotide sequence: TGCGCCAGCAGCCAAGTGGGCAGGAAATATGGCTACACCTTC.